This T cell receptor beta chain was captured by sequencing in a study of Ad26.COV2.S vaccination and SARS-CoV-2 variants. Study-level background: Donor joined the COV1001 Ad26.COV2.S trial arm. The vaccine Ad26.COV2.S was put into the muscle once, or twice with 56 days between. Study-wide findings and caveats: Spike-specific CD8+ and CD4+ T cell responses reportedly showed substantial breadth after vaccination.

Treatment in this sample: roughly 19 received Ad26.COV2.S at low or high dose, single or two shots; five or six received placebo; per-sample allocation not given. Each sample was drawn 63 days after the first injection (of vaccine or placebo). An adult of 18-55 years in Boston served as donor. Of note for this clone: Its specificity is not known.

This table comes from immunoSEQ multiplex PCR, and its TCRdb copy is limited to in-frame clones, with some not included. The data contain roughly 460,000 clones, 80% to 90% of them singletons. V lost 7 bases, J lost 0 bases, and 13 bases lay in between. This CDR3 has 15 residues. Per germline, CDR1 LNHDA and CDR2 SQIVND (reference sequence). The genes are TRBV19 and TRBJ1-5, with D perhaps matching TRBD1 (5 bases). The receptor comes from a person aged 18-60 years who received the Ad26.COV2.S COVID-19 vaccine or a placebo. The sample was peripheral blood, taken in a trial of Ad26.COV2.S vaccine versus placebo. The CDR3 region is CASKATVNSNQPQHF. The CDR3 DNA reads as TGTGCCAGTAAGGCGACAGTGAATAGCAATCAGCCCCAGCATTTT.